These 19 T cell receptor beta chains were sequenced from one sample in a study of naive and memory T cell subsets. The beta constant-region primer was an equimolar mix of two oligonucleotides covering TRBC1 and TRBC2. Four rounds of PCR amplified the ligated cDNA using nested alpha and beta constant-region primers plus SP2. TCRdb passed the UMI-ligation and nested PCR reads through MiXCR, listing each CDR3 protein once. The sample yields 120,000 or so distinct CDR3 sequences, roughly 32% seen once. The sample was central memory CD4+ T cells from blood. These receptors all stem from a human donor in good health.

At least ten counts were recorded for this clonotype. V and J are TRBV9 and TRBJ2-3; TRBD2 is a possible D gene (6 bases). Trimming stripped 0 bases from V and 2 bases from J, with 28 bases between. The CDR3 consists of 21 residues. Germline values: CDR1 SGDLS, CDR2 YYNGEE. The DNA for the CDR3 is TGTGCCAGCAGCGTAGCTACTAGGAGGTGGGGGAGTAGCGGAAACACAGATACGCAGTATTTT. It translates to CASSVATRRWGSSGNTDTQYF.

This clonotype has just a few counts. V and J are TRBV5-1 and TRBJ2-1, with D unclear. The CDR3 runs 15 residues. Trimming shortened V by 4 bases and J by 0 bases, and 11 bases separated the two germline ends. Germline CDR1 is SGHRS and CDR2 is YFSETQ. The CDR3 here is CASSVTASSYNEQFF. The CDR3 nucleotides are TGCGCCAGCAGCGTAACAGCGAGCTCCTACAATGAGCAGTTCTTC.

The rearrangement joins TRBV20-1 to TRBJ1-1; 8 positions agree with TRBD1. The V gene end was trimmed by 1 base and the J gene end by 3 bases; junction bases not matched to a gene: 16. This CDR3 is 18 amino acids long. Germline loops: CDR1 DFQATT, CDR2 SNEGSKA (reference sequence). CDR3 nucleotide sequence: TGCAGTGCTAGAGGGATAGGCAGGGGGCGAGGTTGGGACACTGAAGCTTTCTTT. Its protein is CSARGIGRGRGWDTEAFF.

The V call is TRBV4-1, the J call TRBJ2-1; possibly TRBD1 for D (6 bases). Germline V gene data show CDR1 as MGHRA and CDR2 as YSYEKL. The CDR3 extends over 16 amino acids. With 3 bases removed from V and 2 bases from J, the gap between germline ends came to 14 bases. The CDR3 DNA reads as TGCGCCAGCAGCCATATTAAGGGGGAAACCTACAATGAGCAGTTCTTC. It codes for CASSHIKGETYNEQFF.

This clonotype was detected a few times. V is TRBV20-1 and J is TRBJ1-6; D possibly corresponds to TRBD1 (5 bases). Trimming removed 7 bases from V and 12 bases from J, with 13 bases in between. Germline V gives CDR1 DFQATT, CDR2 SNEGSKA (reference sequence). CDR3 length equals 11 residues. The CDR3 DNA is TGCAGTGTTATGGATCAGGGACCCCTCCACTTT. Translating gives CSVMDQGPLHF.

This clonotype was seen more than once but under ten times. The chain recombines TRBV12-3 or TRBV12-4 with TRBJ2-2, with no clear D. The CDR3 extends over 13 amino acids. The ends were cut back, 3 bases at V and 6 bases at J, with 8 bases in the middle. The CDR3 DNA reads TGTGCCAGCAGTTTTTCGGGCCCCGGGGAGCTGTTTTTT. Amino acid sequence: CASSFSGPGELFF.

The V and J genes are TRBV29-1 and TRBJ2-2; a weak D match, TRBD2 (5 bases). The CDR3 sequence is 13 residues long. From germline, CDR1 is SQVTM and CDR2 ANQGSEA. Trimming took off 6 bases at V and 6 bases at J, with 14 bases between the two ends. In DNA form, the CDR3 reads TGCAGCGTCTCTGACTATTCGGCCGGGGAGCTGTTTTTT. Its translation is CSVSDYSAGELFF.

This clonotype was recorded at least ten times. V is TRBV7-9 and J is TRBJ2-7; D ambiguous. The CDR3 loop spans 15 amino acids. V was trimmed by 1 base and J by 3 bases, leaving 13 bases between them. The germline gives CDR1 SEHNR, CDR2 FQNEAQ (reference sequence). DNA of the CDR3: TGTGCCAGCAGCTTAGGCGGTAGAAGACGCTACGAGCAGTACTTC. Translated, it gives CASSLGGRRRYEQYF.

This clonotype was counted ten times or more. This chain connects TRBV6-5 to TRBJ2-6; TRBD1 might be the D (5 bases). CDR1 is MNHEY, CDR2 SVGAGI, per germline. Deletions cut 3 bases from V and 0 bases from J, with 6 bases between. The CDR3 extends over 15 amino acids. This CDR3 reads CASSYRGSGANVLTF. CDR3 sequence (DNA): TGTGCCAGCAGTTATAGGGGCTCTGGGGCCAACGTCCTGACTTTC.

This chain joins TRBV29-1 and TRBJ2-1; 8 bases agree with TRBD2. The CDR3 contains 11 residues. V was clipped by 6 bases and J by 8 bases; unmatched bases: 3. Germline CDR1 reads SQVTM; CDR2 reads ANQGSEA. The CDR3 DNA reads as TGCAGCGTCGGGGGGGTGGATGAGCAGTTCTTC. Encoded protein: CSVGGVDEQFF.

The chain links TRBV5-1 to TRBJ2-3; TRBD2 matches 8 bases. V lost 2 bases to trimming and J lost 3 bases; unmatched junction nucleotides: 5. The CDR3 totals 15 residues. CDR1 is SGHRS and CDR2 is YFSETQ in the germline V gene. The CDR3 is CASSFSGGPTDTQYF. CDR3 coding DNA: TGCGCCAGCAGCTTTTCGGGAGGGCCGACAGATACGCAGTATTTT.

This chain uses TRBV28 with TRBJ2-6, with 8 bases fitting TRBD1. J was trimmed by 3 bases and V by 2 bases; bases with no gene match: 9. Germline V CDR1 and CDR2: MDHEN, SYDVKM. This CDR3 spans 18 amino acids. The DNA for the CDR3 is TGTGCCAGCAGTTTACCATCGGACAGGGCGTATGGGGCCAACGTCCTGACTTTC. This gives the protein CASSLPSDRAYGANVLTF.

The CDR3, as DNA: TGTGCCTGGAGTGTAGGGGACGTAGGCCGCTATGGCTACACCTTC. This translates into CAWSVGDVGRYGYTF. This rearrangement joins TRBV30 to TRBJ1-2; D possibly corresponds to TRBD1 (5 bases). The germline CDR1 and CDR2 sequences are GTSNPN and SVGIG (reference sequence). V was trimmed by 0 bases and J by 4 bases, leaving 15 bases between them. The CDR3 covers 15 residues.

This chain connects TRBV24-1 to TRBJ2-1; D is undetermined. CDR1 KGHDR and CDR2 SFDVKD come from the germline V gene. The CDR3 consists of 15 residues. Trimming left V 3 bases short and J 7 bases short, with 15 bases between. CDR3 in DNA: TGTGCCACCAGTGATAATACACGGACCGGGAATGAGCAGTTCTTC. This codes for CATSDNTRTGNEQFF.

The gene calls are TRBV20-1 and TRBJ2-5; 14 nucleotides align to TRBD2. V lost 0 bases and J lost 5; bases outside the gene matches: 11. CDR1 and CDR2 (germline): DFQATT, SNEGSKA (reference sequence). The CDR3 spans 18 residues. The CDR3 sequence is CSARDPATSGRARETQYF. The CDR3 DNA reads as TGCAGTGCTAGAGATCCGGCGACTAGCGGGAGGGCGAGGGAGACCCAGTACTTC.

The chain is built from TRBV27 and TRBJ2-7; D not certain. V was cut by 6 bases and J by 5 bases, with 14 bases left in between. Germline V gene data show CDR1 as MNHEY and CDR2 as SMNVEV (reference sequence). This CDR3 comprises 13 residues. CDR3: CASRQQQANEQYF. The CDR3 DNA sequence: TGTGCCAGCAGGCAGCAGCAGGCGAACGAGCAGTACTTC.

V usage is TRBV6-1 and J usage is TRBJ1-1, with D possibly TRBD1 on 6 matching bases. Germline CDR1 and CDR2: MNHNS and SASEGT. V lost 10 bases, J lost 2 bases, and 17 bases lay in between. The CDR3 length is 14 residues. The CDR3, as DNA: TGTGCCACGCAGCGACAGGCTATCAACACTGAAGCTTTCTTT. This gives the protein CATQRQAINTEAFF.

The chain is built from TRBV4-3 and TRBJ2-3; 10 nucleotides line up with TRBD2. This CDR3 has 15 residues. V lost 3 bases, J lost 9 bases, and 9 bases stayed unmatched. Looked up from germline, CDR1 is LGHNA and CDR2 is YSLEER. The CDR3 DNA is TGCGCCAGCAGCCAGGCTAGCGGGGGAGCAAAAACGCAGTATTTT. Amino acid sequence: CASSQASGGAKTQYF.

The V and J genes are TRBV29-1 and TRBJ2-7, with TRBD1 identical over 11 bases. CDR1 SQVTM and CDR2 ANQGSEA come from the germline V gene. V lost 5 bases to trimming and J lost 6 bases; unmatched junction nucleotides: 6. The CDR3 covers 13 residues. The CDR3 DNA reads TGCAGCGTTCGGGACAGGGGGGAGAGCGAGCAGTACTTC. Amino acid sequence: CSVRDRGESEQYF.